These 28 T cell receptor beta chains originate from one sample sequenced in a study of cytotoxic CD8 clonotypes in ibrutinib-treated CLL. This table comes from immunoSEQ multiplex PCR, and its TCRdb copy is limited to in-frame clones, with some not included. In the table there are approximately 25,000 clones, more than 65% of which are singletons. Sequenced here: PBMCs, sampled after 12 months of ibrutinib treatment. The origin of the receptors is a human donor with chronic lymphocytic leukemia.

This clone was detected only once. The chain couples TRBV9 to TRBJ1-2, with D tentatively TRBD1 (5 bases). This CDR3 spans 16 amino acids. V was trimmed by 0 bases and J by 0 bases, leaving 12 bases between them. The germline CDR1 and CDR2 sequences are SGDLS and YYNGEE. The CDR3 DNA reads TGTGCCAGCAGCGTAGAGGTGAGGGGAGCTAACTATGGCTACACCTTC. It yields the protein CASSVEVRGANYGYTF.

This CDR3 reads CASSTQGALNYEQYF. The DNA for the CDR3 is TGCGCCAGCAGCACTCAGGGGGCGCTGAACTACGAGCAGTACTTC. The genes are TRBV4-1 and TRBJ2-7, with 8 bases that match TRBD1. This CDR3 comprises 15 residues. Germline CDR1 MGHRA, CDR2 YSYEKL. V was pared by 5 bases and J by 3 bases, with 9 bases of the junction left unmatched.

This rearrangement joins TRBV2 to TRBJ2-2; 11 positions agree with TRBD2. The CDR3 is made up of 16 amino acids. The V gene end was trimmed by 4 bases and the J gene end by 7 bases; junction bases not matched to a gene: 8. CDR1 and CDR2 from the germline V gene are SNHLY and FYNNEI. CDR3 bases: TGTGCCAGCAGTGGTAGCGGGGGGGCCGGGAACGGGGAGCTGTTTTTT. Amino acid sequence: CASSGSGGAGNGELFF.

The V gene is TRBV7-8, the J gene TRBJ2-7, with D hard to call. Germline CDR1 SGHVS, CDR2 FQNEAQ. Deletions cut 1 base from V and 1 base from J, with 8 bases between. The CDR3 is 14 amino acids. For the CDR3, the DNA is TGTGCCAGCAGCTTAGGTCAGAGATCCTACGAGCAGTACTTC. Protein sequence: CASSLGQRSYEQYF.

This chain connects TRBV9 to TRBJ1-6; TRBD1 might be the D (6 bases). The CDR3 sequence is 16 residues long. Germline V CDR1 and CDR2: SGDLS, YYNGEE. V was clipped by 3 bases and J by 0 bases, with 10 bases between them. In DNA form, the CDR3 reads TGTGCCAGCAGCGCGACAGGAAGCTCCTATAATTCACCCCTCCACTTT. As protein: CASSATGSSYNSPLHF.

The CDR3 DNA reads as TGTGCCAGTAGTATGGGGGGGCGGAACACTGAAGCTTTCTTT. Translation gives CASSMGGRNTEAFF. J is TRBJ1-1 and V is TRBV19, with D possibly matching TRBD1 (6 bases). This CDR3 is 14 amino acids long. V was clipped by 3 bases and J by 1 base, with 9 bases between them. The germline V gene has CDR1 LNHDA and CDR2 SQIVND (reference sequence).

This clone came up once. This chain uses TRBV5-1 with TRBJ2-5, with 7 bases aligning to TRBD2. The CDR3 is made up of 16 amino acids. V dropped 1 base and J dropped 2; count of bases not matched to a gene: 8. Germline lookup yields CDR1 SGHRS and CDR2 YFSETQ. CDR3 sequence reads: CASSLRGEHKQETQYF. CDR3 bases: TGCGCCAGCAGCTTGCGGGGGGAACACAAACAAGAGACCCAGTACTTC.

The V call is TRBV7-2, the J call TRBJ1-4; D is unclear. The CDR3 loop spans 14 amino acids. V shed 1 base and J shed 7 bases, with 10 bases lying between them. The germline V gene encodes CDR1 SGHTA and CDR2 FQGNSA. The CDR3: CASSLVGSREKLFF. CDR3 nucleotide sequence: TGTGCCAGCAGCTTAGTGGGTTCTCGTGAAAAACTGTTTTTT.

The rearrangement links TRBV7-9 to TRBJ2-7; D unresolved. Trimming shortened V by 0 bases and J by 3 bases, and 6 bases separated the two germline ends. The CDR3 sequence is 13 residues long. CDR1 and CDR2 (germline): SEHNR, FQNEAQ (reference sequence). This CDR3 is CASSLAFDYEQYF. The DNA for the CDR3 is TGTGCCAGCAGCTTAGCGTTCGACTACGAGCAGTACTTC.

The chain carries TRBV28 and TRBJ1-4; 8 bases map to TRBD1. The CDR3 extends over 16 amino acids. The germline V gene has CDR1 MDHEN and CDR2 SYDVKM. V gave up 6 bases and J gave up 7 bases; unmatched junction bases: 13. The CDR3 DNA is TGTGCCAGCAGATCTAAACCAGGGGGCGCGGGTGAAAAACTGTTTTTT. Translation gives CASRSKPGGAGEKLFF.

CDR3 protein: CASSQRRGMDNEQFF. The CDR3 nucleotides read TGTGCCAGCAGCCAACGACGGGGGATGGACAATGAGCAGTTCTTC. The V call is TRBV7-9, the J call TRBJ2-1; TRBD2 might be the D (6 bases). The length of the CDR3 is 15 residues. Trimming pared 5 bases from V and 5 bases from J, leaving 16 bases between. Germline assignment: CDR1 SEHNR and CDR2 FQNEAQ (reference sequence).

The chain carries TRBV27 and TRBJ1-2, with 7 bases fitting TRBD1. Germline CDR1 MNHEY, CDR2 SMNVEV (reference sequence). The V and J ends lost 8 bases and 5 bases, in that order; junction bases with no gene match: 8. The CDR3 is made up of 13 amino acids. The CDR3 sequence is CASGETGWYGYTF. The CDR3 DNA follows: TGTGCCAGCGGAGAGACAGGGTGGTATGGCTACACCTTC.

This chain connects TRBV6-1 to TRBJ2-3, with a weak D call TRBD2 (7 bases). Germline V gene sequence: CDR1 MNHNS, CDR2 SASEGT. Trimming shortened V by 10 bases and J by 6 bases, and 20 bases separated the two germline ends. CDR3 length equals 14 residues. In DNA form, the CDR3 reads TGTGCCACAGGGGAGGGACTGCTCCCCGATACGCAGTATTTT. Its protein product is CATGEGLLPDTQYF.

This clone was picked up a small number of times. The chain employs TRBV6-6 and TRBJ1-5; perhaps TRBD1 as D (6 bases). The CDR3 extends over 15 amino acids. Trimming stripped 6 bases from V and 2 bases from J, with 14 bases between. CDR1 is MNHNY, CDR2 SVGAGI, per germline (reference sequence). Here the CDR3 reads CASRFVDSGNQPQHF. The CDR3 DNA reads TGTGCCAGCAGATTCGTGGACAGTGGCAATCAGCCCCAGCATTTT.

V is TRBV7-8 and J is TRBJ2-2, with D perhaps matching TRBD1 or TRBD2 (5 bases each). Trimming left V 6 bases short and J 4 bases short, with 12 bases between. The CDR3 covers 14 residues. In germline, CDR1 is SGHVS, CDR2 FQNEAQ. The CDR3 spells CASRGEGSTGELFF. As DNA, the CDR3 is TGTGCCAGCAGGGGAGAGGGGAGCACCGGGGAGCTGTTTTTT.

The sample holds one count of this clone. This sequence joins TRBV9 and TRBJ2-7; 7 positions agree with TRBD2. The CDR3 is 13 residues long. V dropped 4 bases and J dropped 3; count of bases not matched to a gene: 4. Per the germline V gene, CDR1 is SGDLS and CDR2 is YYNGEE. CDR3 DNA: TGTGCCAGCAGCCGGGAGGCGGGCTACGAGCAGTACTTC. Amino acid sequence: CASSREAGYEQYF.

The chain is built from TRBV9 and TRBJ2-2; D possibly corresponds to TRBD1 (5 bases). Germline V CDR1 and CDR2: SGDLS, YYNGEE. The CDR3 is 16 amino acids. V lost 2 bases to trimming and J lost 5 bases, with 16 bases between them. The CDR3 reads CASSVQGLGRTGELFF. The CDR3 bases are TGTGCCAGCAGCGTCCAGGGCCTGGGGCGGACCGGGGAGCTGTTTTTT.

This clone was recorded once. The rearrangement joins TRBV30 to TRBJ2-7; the D gene could be TRBD1 or TRBD2 (5 bases each). The CDR3 consists of 13 residues. V was trimmed by 1 base and J by 7 bases, leaving 14 bases between them. Germline V gives CDR1 GTSNPN, CDR2 SVGIG (reference sequence). The DNA for the CDR3 is TGTGCCTGGAGTGCCAACCTGGGGGTTGAGCAGTACTTC. Encoded protein: CAWSANLGVEQYF.

The chain recombines TRBV6-1 with TRBJ1-1; D remains ambiguous. The CDR3 has 12 amino acids. V lost 6 bases and J 3 bases, leaving 8 bases between the germline ends. Germline values: CDR1 MNHNS, CDR2 SASEGT. The CDR3 DNA is TGTGCCAGCAGCTCCACCTACACTGAAGCTTTCTTT. It encodes CASSSTYTEAFF.

This rearrangement joins TRBV7-6 to TRBJ2-3; perhaps TRBD1 as D (6 bases). Germline loops: CDR1 SGHVS, CDR2 FNYEAQ. V lost 1 base to trimming and J lost 2 bases, with 7 bases between them. This CDR3 region has 14 residues. As DNA, the CDR3 is TGTGCCAGCAGCTTAGACAGGGCCACAGATACGCAGTATTTT. Its translation is CASSLDRATDTQYF.

The chain has TRBV15 and TRBJ1-3; D not resolved. CDR1 LNHNV and CDR2 YYDKDF come from the germline V gene (reference sequence). The CDR3 has 15 amino acids. The V gene lost 0 bases and the J gene lost 1 base, with 7 bases spanning the gap. The CDR3 DNA reads TGTGCCACCAGCAGAGATCGGGTTTCTGGAAACACCATATATTTT. This sequence encodes CATSRDRVSGNTIYF.

The chain has TRBV7-6 and TRBJ2-5; 11 positions match TRBD2. The CDR3 totals 17 residues. The ends lost 5 bases at V and 2 bases at J; junction bases unmatched: 10. Germline CDR1 reads SGHVS; CDR2 reads FNYEAQ. CDR3 region: CASSLLPSGGKQETQYF. In DNA, the CDR3 is TGTGCCAGCAGCCTACTGCCTAGCGGGGGGAAACAAGAGACCCAGTACTTC.

The genes are TRBV7-9 and TRBJ2-3; 7 nucleotides match TRBD1. CDR1 SEHNR and CDR2 FQNEAQ come from the germline V gene (reference sequence). Losses at the gene ends were 1 base for V and 2 bases for J; bases not matched to a gene: 3. The CDR3 extends over 15 amino acids. The CDR3 spells CASSLGGQITDTQYF. For the CDR3, the DNA is TGTGCCAGCAGCTTAGGGGGACAGATCACAGATACGCAGTATTTT.

The V call is TRBV10-3, the J call TRBJ2-5, with TRBD2 as a possible D gene (5 bases). Germline V lookup: CDR1 ENHRY, CDR2 SYGVKD. The CDR3 consists of 13 residues. V lost 2 bases to trimming and J lost 1 base, with 5 bases between them. DNA for the CDR3: TGTGCCATCAGTGAGGCGGGCCAAGAGACCCAGTACTTC. Its protein is CAISEAGQETQYF.

In its sample, this clone was seen many times. The chain uses TRBV6-5 and TRBJ1-1, with a weak D call TRBD1 (6 bases). The CDR3 extends over 14 amino acids. Trimming left V 1 base short and J 3 bases short, with 9 bases between. The germline V gene encodes CDR1 MNHEY and CDR2 SVGAGI. Here the CDR3 reads CASSYWAGDTEAFF. The CDR3 DNA follows: TGTGCCAGCAGTTACTGGGCAGGGGACACTGAAGCTTTCTTT.

The rearrangement uses TRBV4-3 and TRBJ2-7, with TRBD1 as a possible D gene (5 bases). The CDR3 length is 15 residues. The V end lost 4 bases, the J end lost 2 bases, and 15 bases lay between the germline ends. Germline CDR1 LGHNA, CDR2 YSLEER. CDR3 in DNA: TGCGCCAGCAGCCCAGATCCACAGGTAACCTACGAGCAGTACTTC. Its protein product is CASSPDPQVTYEQYF.

The V gene is TRBV5-1, the J gene TRBJ2-3, with D uncertain. CDR1 is SGHRS, CDR2 YFSETQ, per germline. The CDR3 totals 12 residues. The germline V and J ends were trimmed by 5 bases and 5 bases, with 9 bases remaining between them. The CDR3 here is CASSPEGDTQYF. CDR3 coding DNA: TGCGCCAGCAGTCCCGAAGGAGATACGCAGTATTTT.

This clone qualifies as medium-sized. The J gene is TRBJ1-1, the V gene TRBV7-9, with a weak D call TRBD1 (6 bases). Germline CDR1 SEHNR, CDR2 FQNEAQ (reference sequence). The V end was cut by 5 bases, the J end by 4 bases, with 14 bases between. This CDR3 spans 14 amino acids. The DNA for the CDR3 is TGTGCCAGCAGCAGTCAGGGGAGAGGCACTGAAGCTTTCTTT. Its translation is CASSSQGRGTEAFF. The complete variable domain, with remaining parts taken from reference TRBV7-9 and TRBJ1-1, reads DTGVSQNPRHKITKRGQNVTFRCDPISEHNRLYWYRQTLGQGPEFLTYFQNEAQLEKSRLLSDRFSAERPKGSFSTLEIQRTEQGDSAMYLCASSSQGRGTEAFFGQGTRLTVV.